A single sample is the source of the 13 T cell receptor beta chains below, sequenced in a study of blood T cell repertoires in COVID-19. Method: immunoSEQ multiplex PCR; TCRdb's copy keeps in-frame clones and lacks some. The table lists 250,000 to 300,000 clones, around four fifths of them singletons. The sequenced sample was peripheral blood. Receptors were obtained from a man in his 60s with acute or convalescent COVID-19.

This chain uses TRBV9 with TRBJ1-4, with D perhaps TRBD1 (6 bases). This CDR3 region has 13 residues. The ends were cut back, 4 bases at V and 8 bases at J, with 12 bases in the middle. The V gene's germline CDR1 is SGDLS and CDR2 YYNGEE. The CDR3 nucleotides read TGTGCCAGCAGCACCCAAGACAGGGAAAAACTGTTTTTT. This gives the protein CASSTQDREKLFF.

The chain has TRBV12-2 and TRBJ2-6; the listed D gene, TRBD1, was not tested against the DNA. TRBV12-2 is a pseudogene locus. The length of the CDR3 is 17 residues. For the CDR3, the DNA is TGTGCAAGTCTCAGGGGGGACCCCGGCTCTGGGGCCAACGTCCTGACTTTC. It is translated as CASLRGDPGSGANVLTF.

A single count supports this clone. The V call is TRBV19, the J call TRBJ1-1; the D gene is possibly TRBD1 (5 bases). The CDR3 has 14 amino acids. The ends were cut back, 8 bases at V and 2 bases at J, with 15 bases in the middle. CDR1 and CDR2 (germline): LNHDA, SQIVND (reference sequence). As DNA, the CDR3 is TGTGCCAGTGGCAGGCTAAGGGGTAACACTGAAGCTTTCTTT. It specifies CASGRLRGNTEAFF. The variable domain in full, with the rest retrieved from reference TRBV19 and TRBJ1-1, is DGGITQSPKYLFRKEGQNVTLSCEQNLNHDAMYWYRQDPGQGLRLIYYSQIVNDFQKGDIAEGYSVSREKKESFPLTVTSAQKNPTAFYLCASGRLRGNTEAFFGQGTRLTVV.

The rearrangement uses TRBV12-3 or TRBV12-4 and TRBJ1-1; D remains unclear. CDR3 length equals 13 residues. Trimming removed 7 bases from V and 6 bases from J, with 15 bases in between. CDR3 nucleotides: TGTGCCAGCATCTTCAGAGGTTCGCCTGAAGCTTTCTTT. As protein: CASIFRGSPEAFF.

The DNA of the CDR3 is TGTGCCAGCACCCCTGACAGGGGAAGAGGCTATGGCTACACCTTC. Translated: CASTPDRGRGYGYTF. The V gene is TRBV27, the J gene TRBJ1-2, with TRBD1 matching over 8 bases. With V trimmed by 7 bases and J by 4 bases, 11 bases remained unmatched. CDR3 length: 15 amino acids. The V gene's germline CDR1 is MNHEY and CDR2 SMNVEV (reference sequence).

This sequence joins TRBV5-1 and TRBJ2-2, with D possibly TRBD1 on 6 matching bases. The CDR3 sequence is 12 residues long. Trimming took off 5 bases at V and 7 bases at J, with 9 bases between the two ends. Germline V gives CDR1 SGHRS, CDR2 YFSETQ. The CDR3 nucleotides are TGCGCCAGCAGATCGACAGGCGGGGAGCTGTTTTTT. It specifies CASRSTGGELFF.

The chain is built from TRBV7-3 and TRBJ2-1, with 7 bases identical to TRBD1. Germline CDR1 SGHTA, CDR2 FQGTGA. The CDR3 has 16 residues. V gave up 5 bases and J gave up 4 bases; unmatched junction bases: 11. CDR3 in amino acids: CASSPHPWGQYNEQFF. CDR3 DNA sequence: TGTGCCAGCAGCCCGCATCCTTGGGGACAGTACAATGAGCAGTTCTTC.

This chain joins TRBV19 and TRBJ2-5, with 10 bases matching TRBD2. This CDR3 region has 15 residues. Germline loops: CDR1 LNHDA, CDR2 SQIVND (reference sequence). V shed 5 bases, J shed 1 base, and the junction held 4 bases outside the gene matches. The CDR3 bases are TGTGCCAGTAGTTCCCTAGCGGGAGCCCAAGAGACCCAGTACTTC. Translating gives CASSSLAGAQETQYF.

There are many counts of this clone. The rearrangement links TRBV3-1 (or the pseudogene TRBV3-2) to TRBJ1-2; D gene uncertain. Trimming removed 4 bases from V and 4 bases from J, with 10 bases in between. This CDR3 is 13 amino acids long. Germline V lookup: CDR1 LGHDT, CDR2 YNNKEL (reference sequence). The CDR3 region is CASSPRGFYGYTF. CDR3 bases: TGTGCCAGCAGCCCCCGGGGATTCTATGGCTACACCTTC.

The V gene is TRBV6-6, the J gene TRBJ2-7; 7 bases are a match to TRBD2. Germline V gene sequence: CDR1 MNHNY, CDR2 SVGAGI (reference sequence). The junction had 8 bases not matched to a gene; V was cut back by 6 bases and J by 0 bases. This CDR3 spans 15 amino acids. CDR3 amino acids: CASSRGLVSSYEQYF. In DNA form, the CDR3 reads TGTGCCAGCAGCCGTGGACTAGTGAGCTCCTACGAGCAGTACTTC.

V gene TRBV5-6 combines with J gene TRBJ1-4; D is unresolved. V shed 0 bases and J shed 7 bases, with 16 bases lying between them. The CDR3 loop spans 16 amino acids. Germline loops: CDR1 SGHDT, CDR2 YYEEEE. The CDR3 region has the DNA TGTGCCAGCAGCTTGGTGACCGACCCTGCGGGTGAAAAACTGTTTTTT. Protein product: CASSLVTDPAGEKLFF.

The gene calls are TRBV7-9 and TRBJ2-1; 9 nucleotides agree with TRBD1. Germline V lookup: CDR1 SEHNR, CDR2 FQNEAQ (reference sequence). The CDR3 extends over 18 amino acids. V was pared by 4 bases and J by 2 bases, with 12 bases of the junction left unmatched. This CDR3 reads CASSSSKLGQGTYNEQFF. The CDR3 DNA is TGTGCCAGCAGCTCCAGCAAACTTGGACAGGGGACCTACAATGAGCAGTTCTTC.

This clone was observed a handful of times. This chain connects TRBV6-5 to TRBJ2-7; 9 nucleotides agree with TRBD1. Germline trimming cut 2 bases from V and 6 bases from J; bases unmatched to any gene: 11. The CDR3 contains 16 residues. CDR1 MNHEY and CDR2 SVGAGI come from the germline V gene. The CDR3 sequence: CASSYLQGTGSLEQYF. The CDR3 DNA is TGTGCCAGCAGTTACCTCCAAGGGACAGGGTCTCTCGAGCAGTACTTC.